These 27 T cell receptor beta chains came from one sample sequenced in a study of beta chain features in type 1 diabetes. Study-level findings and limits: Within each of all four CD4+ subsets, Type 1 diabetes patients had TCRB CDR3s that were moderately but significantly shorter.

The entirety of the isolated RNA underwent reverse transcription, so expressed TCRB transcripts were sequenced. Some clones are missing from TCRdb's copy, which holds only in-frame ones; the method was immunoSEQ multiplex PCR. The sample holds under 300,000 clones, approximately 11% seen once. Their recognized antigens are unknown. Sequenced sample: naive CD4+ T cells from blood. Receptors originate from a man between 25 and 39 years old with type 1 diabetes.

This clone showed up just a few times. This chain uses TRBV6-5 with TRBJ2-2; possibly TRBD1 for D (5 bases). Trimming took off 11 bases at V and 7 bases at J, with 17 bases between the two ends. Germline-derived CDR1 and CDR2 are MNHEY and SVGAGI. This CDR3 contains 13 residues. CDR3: CAHKARGGGELFF. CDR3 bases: TGTGCCCACAAGGCTAGGGGTGGCGGGGAGCTGTTTTTT.

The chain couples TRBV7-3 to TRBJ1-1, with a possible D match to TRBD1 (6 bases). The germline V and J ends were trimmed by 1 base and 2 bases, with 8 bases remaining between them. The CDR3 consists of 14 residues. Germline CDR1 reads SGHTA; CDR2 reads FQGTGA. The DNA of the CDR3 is TGTGCCAGCAGCTTAAACAGGGATAACACTGAAGCTTTCTTT. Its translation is CASSLNRDNTEAFF.

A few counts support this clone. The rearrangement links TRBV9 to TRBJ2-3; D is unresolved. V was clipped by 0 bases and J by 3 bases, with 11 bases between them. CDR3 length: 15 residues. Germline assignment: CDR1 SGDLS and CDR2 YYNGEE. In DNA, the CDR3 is TGTGCCAGCAGCGTAGACGTCATAGTAACAGATACGCAGTATTTT. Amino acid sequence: CASSVDVIVTDTQYF.

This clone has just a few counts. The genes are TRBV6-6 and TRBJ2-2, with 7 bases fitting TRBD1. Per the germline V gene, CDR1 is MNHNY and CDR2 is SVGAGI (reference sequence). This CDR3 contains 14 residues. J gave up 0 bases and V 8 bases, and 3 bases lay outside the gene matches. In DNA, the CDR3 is TGTGCCAGCCGGACAGGAGCGAACACCGGGGAGCTGTTTTTT. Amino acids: CASRTGANTGELFF.

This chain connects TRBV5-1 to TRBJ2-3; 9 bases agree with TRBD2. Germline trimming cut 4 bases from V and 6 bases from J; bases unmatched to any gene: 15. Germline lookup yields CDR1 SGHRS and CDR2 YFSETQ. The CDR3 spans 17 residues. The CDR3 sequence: CASSDGTSSGGLDTQYF. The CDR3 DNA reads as TGCGCCAGCAGCGACGGGACTAGCTCAGGAGGCTTGGATACGCAGTATTTT.

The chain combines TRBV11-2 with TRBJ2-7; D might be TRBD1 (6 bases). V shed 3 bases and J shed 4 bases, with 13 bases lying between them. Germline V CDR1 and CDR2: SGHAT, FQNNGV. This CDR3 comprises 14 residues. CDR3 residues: CASSFGTTRYEQYF. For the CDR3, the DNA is TGTGCCAGCAGCTTCGGGACAACCCGATACGAGCAGTACTTC.

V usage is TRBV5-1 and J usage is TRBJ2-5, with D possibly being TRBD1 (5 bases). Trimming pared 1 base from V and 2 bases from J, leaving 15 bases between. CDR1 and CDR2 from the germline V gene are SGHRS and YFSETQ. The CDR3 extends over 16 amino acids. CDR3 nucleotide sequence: TGCGCCAGCAGCTTGATGGTTGGGGCGAGGCAAGAGACCCAGTACTTC. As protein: CASSLMVGARQETQYF.

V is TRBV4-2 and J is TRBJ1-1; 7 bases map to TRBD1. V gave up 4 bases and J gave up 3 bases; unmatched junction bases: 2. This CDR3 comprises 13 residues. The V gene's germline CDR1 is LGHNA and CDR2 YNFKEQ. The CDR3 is CASSPGTDTEAFF. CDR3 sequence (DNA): TGTGCCAGCAGCCCCGGGACAGACACTGAAGCTTTCTTT.

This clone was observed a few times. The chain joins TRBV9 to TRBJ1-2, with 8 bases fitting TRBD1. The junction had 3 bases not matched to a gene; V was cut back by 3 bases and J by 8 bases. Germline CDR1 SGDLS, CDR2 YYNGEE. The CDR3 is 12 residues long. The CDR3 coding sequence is TGTGCCAGCAGCGGGACAGGGAACGGCTACACCTTC. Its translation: CASSGTGNGYTF.

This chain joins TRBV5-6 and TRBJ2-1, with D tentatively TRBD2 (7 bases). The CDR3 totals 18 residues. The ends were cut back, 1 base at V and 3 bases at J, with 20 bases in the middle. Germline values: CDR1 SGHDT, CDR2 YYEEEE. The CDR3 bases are TGTGCCAGCAGCTTGTTTGAGGGGGGGCCGTGGGGCTACAATGAGCAGTTCTTC. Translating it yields CASSLFEGGPWGYNEQFF.

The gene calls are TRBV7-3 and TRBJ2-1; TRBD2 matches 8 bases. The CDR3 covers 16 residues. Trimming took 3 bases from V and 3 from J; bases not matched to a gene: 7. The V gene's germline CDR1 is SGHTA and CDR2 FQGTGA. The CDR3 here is CASSFSSGGDYNEQFF. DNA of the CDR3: TGTGCCAGCAGCTTTAGTTCGGGGGGGGACTACAATGAGCAGTTCTTC.

The CDR3 region is CASSFQAGTSGSTGELFF. In DNA, the CDR3 is TGCGCCAGCAGCTTCCAAGCCGGGACTAGCGGGTCCACCGGGGAGCTGTTTTTT. This chain connects TRBV5-1 to TRBJ2-2; 12 nucleotides agree with TRBD2. Germline trimming cut 2 bases from V and 4 bases from J; bases unmatched to any gene: 9. The CDR3 extends over 18 amino acids. The germline V gene has CDR1 SGHRS and CDR2 YFSETQ.

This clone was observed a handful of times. The CDR3 region has the DNA TGTGCCAGCACCACGGGACAGGGGGCGCAGCCCCAGCATTTT. This sequence encodes CASTTGQGAQPQHF. The chain joins TRBV6-5 to TRBJ1-5; TRBD1 matches 12 bases. Trimming at V came to 7 bases and at J to 7 bases, leaving 5 bases not matched to a gene. Germline V CDR1 and CDR2: MNHEY, SVGAGI. The CDR3 spans 14 residues.

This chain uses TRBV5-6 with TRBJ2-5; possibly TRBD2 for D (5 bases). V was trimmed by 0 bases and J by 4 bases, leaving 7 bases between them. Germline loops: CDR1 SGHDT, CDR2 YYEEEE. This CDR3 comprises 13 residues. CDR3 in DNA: TGTGCCAGCAGCTTGGTGGGGAGAGAGACCCAGTACTTC. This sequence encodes CASSLVGRETQYF. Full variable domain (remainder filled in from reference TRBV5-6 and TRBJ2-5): DAGVTQSPTHLIKTRGQQVTLRCSPKSGHDTVSWYQQALGQGPQFIFQYYEEEERQRGNFPDRFSGHQFPNYSSELNVNALLLGDSALYLCASSLVGRETQYFGPGTRLLVL.

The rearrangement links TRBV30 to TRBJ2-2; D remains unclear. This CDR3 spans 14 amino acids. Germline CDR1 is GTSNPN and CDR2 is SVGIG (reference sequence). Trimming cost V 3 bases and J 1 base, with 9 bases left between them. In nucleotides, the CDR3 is TGTGCCTGGAGGAGAGTACTGAACACCGGGGAGCTGTTTTTT. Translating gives CAWRRVLNTGELFF.

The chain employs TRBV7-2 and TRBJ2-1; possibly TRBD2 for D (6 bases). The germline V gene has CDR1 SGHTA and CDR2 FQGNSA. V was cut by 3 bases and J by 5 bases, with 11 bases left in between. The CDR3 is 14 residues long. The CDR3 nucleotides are TGTGCCAGCAGCTTCGAAACTAGCCACAATGAGCAGTTCTTC. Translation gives CASSFETSHNEQFF.

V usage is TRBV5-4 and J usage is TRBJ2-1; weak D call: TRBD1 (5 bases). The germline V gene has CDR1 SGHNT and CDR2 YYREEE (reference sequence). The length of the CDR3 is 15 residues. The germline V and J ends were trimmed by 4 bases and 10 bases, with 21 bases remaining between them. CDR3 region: CASSQTGPSQGEQFF. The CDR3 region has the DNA TGTGCCAGCAGCCAAACAGGCCCCTCGCAAGGGGAGCAGTTCTTC.

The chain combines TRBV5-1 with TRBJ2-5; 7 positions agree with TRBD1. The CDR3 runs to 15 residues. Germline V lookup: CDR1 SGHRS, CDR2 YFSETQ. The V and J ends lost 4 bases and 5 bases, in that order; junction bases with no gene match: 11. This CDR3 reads CASSLLPTGPETQYF. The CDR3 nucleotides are TGCGCCAGCAGCCTACTACCGACAGGGCCGGAGACCCAGTACTTC.

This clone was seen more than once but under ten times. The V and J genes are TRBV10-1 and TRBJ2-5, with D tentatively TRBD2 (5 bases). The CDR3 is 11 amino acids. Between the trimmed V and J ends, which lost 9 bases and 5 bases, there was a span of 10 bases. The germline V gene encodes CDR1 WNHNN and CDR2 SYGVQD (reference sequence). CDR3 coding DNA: TGCGCCAGGCAAGGCGGGGAGACCCAGTACTTC. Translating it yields CARQGGETQYF.

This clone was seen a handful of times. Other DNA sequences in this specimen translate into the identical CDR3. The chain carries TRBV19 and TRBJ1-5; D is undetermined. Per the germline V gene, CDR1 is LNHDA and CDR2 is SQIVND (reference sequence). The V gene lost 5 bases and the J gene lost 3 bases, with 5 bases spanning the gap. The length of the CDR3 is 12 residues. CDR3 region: CASSVLNQPQHF. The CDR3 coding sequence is TGTGCCAGTAGTGTACTCAATCAGCCCCAGCATTTT.

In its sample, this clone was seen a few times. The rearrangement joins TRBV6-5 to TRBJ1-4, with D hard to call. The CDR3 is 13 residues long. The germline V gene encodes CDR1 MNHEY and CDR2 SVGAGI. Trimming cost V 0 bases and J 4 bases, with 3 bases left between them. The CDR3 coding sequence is TGTGCCAGCAGTTACTCCAGTAATGAAAAACTGTTTTTT. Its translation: CASSYSSNEKLFF.

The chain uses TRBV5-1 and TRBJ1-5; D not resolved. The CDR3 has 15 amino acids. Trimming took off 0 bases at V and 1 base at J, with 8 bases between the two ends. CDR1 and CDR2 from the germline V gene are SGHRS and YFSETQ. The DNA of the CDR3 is TGCGCCAGCAGCTTGGGTGGGGAGAGCAATCAGCCCCAGCATTTT. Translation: CASSLGGESNQPQHF. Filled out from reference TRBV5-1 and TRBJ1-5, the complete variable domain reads KAGVTQTPRYLIKTRGQQVTLSCSPISGHRSVSWYQQTPGQGLQFLFEYFSETQRNKGNFPGRFSGRQFSNSRSEMNVSTLELGDSALYLCASSLGGESNQPQHFGDGTRLSIL.

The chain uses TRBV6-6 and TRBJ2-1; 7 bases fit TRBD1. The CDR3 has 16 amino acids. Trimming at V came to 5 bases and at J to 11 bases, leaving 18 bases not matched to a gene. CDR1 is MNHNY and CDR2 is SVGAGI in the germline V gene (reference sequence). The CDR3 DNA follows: TGTGCCAGCAGTACCCGACAGGGCGTACAGGATGGTCAGCAGTTCTTC. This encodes CASSTRQGVQDGQQFF.

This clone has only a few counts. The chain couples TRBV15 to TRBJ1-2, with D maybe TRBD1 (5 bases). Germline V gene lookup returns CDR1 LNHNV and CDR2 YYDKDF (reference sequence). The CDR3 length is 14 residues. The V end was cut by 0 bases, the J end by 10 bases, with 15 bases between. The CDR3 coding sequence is TGTGCCACCAGCAGAGATCAGGGCAGCAAGTACTACACCTTC. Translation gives CATSRDQGSKYYTF. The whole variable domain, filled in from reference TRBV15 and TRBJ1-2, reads DAMVIQNPRYQVTQFGKPVTLSCSQTLNHNVMYWYQQKSSQAPKLLFHYYDKDFNNEADTPDNFQSRRPNTSFCFLDIRSPGLGDTAMYLCATSRDQGSKYYTFGSGTRLTVV.

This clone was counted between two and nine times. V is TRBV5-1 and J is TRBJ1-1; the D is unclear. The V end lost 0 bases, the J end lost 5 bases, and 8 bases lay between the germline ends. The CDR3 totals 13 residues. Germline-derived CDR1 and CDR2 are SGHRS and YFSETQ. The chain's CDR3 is CASSLGGGTEAFF. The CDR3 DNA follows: TGCGCCAGCAGCTTGGGAGGAGGTACTGAAGCTTTCTTT.

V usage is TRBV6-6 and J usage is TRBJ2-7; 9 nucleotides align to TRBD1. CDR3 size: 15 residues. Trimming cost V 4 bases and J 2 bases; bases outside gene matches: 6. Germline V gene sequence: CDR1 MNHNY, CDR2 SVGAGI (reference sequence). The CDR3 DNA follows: TGTGCCAGCAGTTCCGGGACAGGGATAGCCTACGAGCAGTACTTC. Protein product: CASSSGTGIAYEQYF.

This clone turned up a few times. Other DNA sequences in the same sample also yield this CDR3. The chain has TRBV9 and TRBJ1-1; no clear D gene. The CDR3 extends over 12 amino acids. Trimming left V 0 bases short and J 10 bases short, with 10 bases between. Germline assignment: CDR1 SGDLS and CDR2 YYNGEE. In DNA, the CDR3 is TGTGCCAGCAGCGTAGGGGAGGGTGGAGCTTTCTTT. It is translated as CASSVGEGGAFF.